Judged by abundance, the clone carrying this T cell receptor beta chain is medium-sized. The sample belongs to a study of ipilimumab plus nivolumab after autologous stem cell transplantation. Losses at the gene ends were 8 bases for V and 2 bases for J; bases not matched to a gene: 13. The CDR3 has 17 residues. Germline V gene data show CDR1 as SNHLY and CDR2 as FYNNEI. The method was immunoSEQ multiplex PCR; TCRdb's version includes in-frame clones alone and lacks a portion of them. The sample shows about 15,000 clones, about 70% of them seen only once. Through week 26, nivolumab 3 mg/kg IV was given weeks 1, 4, 7, 10, then biweekly.

Sequencing was performed on PBMCs, taken in a trial of ipilimumab plus nivolumab as post-transplant consolidation. The receptor was derived from a male donor with primary mediastinal lymphoma. V is TRBV2 and J is TRBJ1-5; 9 bases are a match to TRBD1. The CDR3 is CASAVFTGGAGNQPQHF. The CDR3 nucleotides read TGTGCCAGCGCCGTTTTTACAGGGGGCGCGGGCAATCAGCCCCAGCATTTT.